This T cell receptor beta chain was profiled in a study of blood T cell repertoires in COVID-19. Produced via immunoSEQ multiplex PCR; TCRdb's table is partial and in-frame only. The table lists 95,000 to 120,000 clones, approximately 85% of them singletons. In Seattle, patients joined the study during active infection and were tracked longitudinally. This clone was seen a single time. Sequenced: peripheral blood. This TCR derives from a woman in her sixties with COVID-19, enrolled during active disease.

CDR3 bases: TGTGCCACCTCGTCCGGGGGGGTCAACAATGAGCAGTTCTTC. This codes for CATSSGGVNNEQFF. The chain carries TRBV24-1 and TRBJ2-1, with 8 bases matching TRBD2. The CDR3 runs to 14 residues. Germline V gene sequence: CDR1 KGHDR, CDR2 SFDVKD. J lost 5 bases, V lost 9 bases, and 8 bases had no gene match.